This paragraph reports one T cell receptor beta chain. The data stem from a study of T cell responses to AZD1222 COVID-19 vaccine. The CDR3 covers 16 residues. V trimming: 0 bases; J trimming: 10 bases; junction bases outside the gene matches: 9. Germline lookup yields CDR1 SGHRS and CDR2 YFSETQ. Only in-frame clones appear in the TCRdb table, and some are missing; sequencing was by immunoSEQ multiplex PCR. The repertoire holds about 130,000 clones, with about nine tenths as singletons. The sample consisted of peripheral blood, taken on day 0 of AZD1222 vaccination. The rearrangement joins TRBV5-1 to TRBJ2-1; 11 bases agree with TRBD2. The receptor comes from an adult in good health. The CDR3 sequence: CASSLVLLAGGHEQFF. The CDR3 nucleotides are TGCGCCAGCAGCTTGGTGTTGTTAGCGGGGGGGCACGAGCAGTTCTTC.